This section outlines one TCR beta chain sequence together with its context. Per the authors' pipeline: Counts of nucleated cells, estimated from reference gene primer amplification, were obtained. The repertoire was sequenced with immunoSEQ multiplex PCR; TCRdb's copy has only in-frame clones and lacks some. V and J calls plus clone size are reproduced from that table; the DNA served to infer D and trimming. The sample lists 30,000 to 35,000 clones; 85% to 95% were seen once. J gave up 2 bases and V 5 bases, and 5 bases lay outside the gene matches. CDR3 length: 14 residues. CDR1 SGHTA and CDR2 FQGNSA come from the germline V gene. These data are taken from a study of blood T cell repertoires in COVID-19. The overall study: Whether acute or convalescent, the COVID-19 samples came from the United States, Italy and Spain. Sample material is recorded as cDNA or gDNA derived from T cells, B-cell-depleted T cells, or PBMCs.

The sequenced material came from peripheral blood. This clonotype was obtained from a human donor in a cohort sampled during active COVID-19. The chain recombines TRBV7-2 with TRBJ2-7; TRBD1 aligns across 8 bases. The DNA of the CDR3 is TGTGCCAGCAGCCCTGACAGGGGAGCCTACGAGCAGTACTTC. Protein product: CASSPDRGAYEQYF.